These 13 T cell receptor beta chains originate from one sample sequenced in a study of blood T cells in healthy people across ages. Through a sample-barcoded 5' primer and a J-beta primer mix, a second PCR was run for roughly 6 to 11 cycles. TCRdb reprocessed the 5' RACE reads with MiXCR, giving one entry per CDR3 protein. The sample holds 1.8 million or so distinct CDR3 sequences; more than 35% are singletons and the top ten take approximately 22%. Sequences were obtained from blood. Receptor source: a human donor in good health.

This clonotype was detected a few times. The chain carries TRBV15 and TRBJ2-3; no reliable D call. Between the trimmed V and J ends, which lost 3 bases and 0 bases, there was a span of 10 bases. Germline V CDR1 and CDR2: LNHNV, YYDKDF (reference sequence). The CDR3 has 15 residues. DNA for the CDR3: TGTGCCACCAGCAGTTCCTCTCCTAGCACAGATACGCAGTATTTT. Encoded protein: CATSSSSPSTDTQYF.

The chain recombines TRBV4-3 with TRBJ1-2, with D possibly being TRBD1 (5 bases). The CDR3 contains 14 residues. V gave up 0 bases and J gave up 7 bases, with 12 bases separating them. Germline CDR1 LGHNA, CDR2 YSLEER. CDR3 coding DNA: TGCGCCAGCAGCCAAGATGACGGGGCGGGTGGCTACACCTTC. This codes for CASSQDDGAGGYTF.

This chain connects TRBV7-3 to TRBJ2-3; D is possibly TRBD2 (6 bases). Germline V lookup: CDR1 SGHTA, CDR2 FQGTGA. The CDR3 spans 13 residues. Trimming removed 5 bases at V and 8 bases at J, with 14 bases between. The DNA of the CDR3 is TGTGCCAGCAGCCCGGGGGTGCTAGGTACGCAGTATTTT. Protein sequence: CASSPGVLGTQYF.

This clonotype was found a few times. Here the CDR3 reads CASSPAEDNEQFF. CDR3 DNA: TGTGCCAGCAGTCCCGCGGAAGACAATGAGCAGTTCTTC. This rearrangement joins TRBV9 to TRBJ2-1; D gene uncertain. Between the trimmed V and J ends, which lost 5 bases and 5 bases, there was a span of 11 bases. The CDR3 is 13 amino acids. The V gene's germline CDR1 is SGDLS and CDR2 YYNGEE.

This chain joins TRBV4-1 and TRBJ1-4; 8 bases match TRBD1. In germline, CDR1 is MGHRA, CDR2 YSYEKL. The CDR3 totals 23 residues. The V gene end was trimmed by 0 bases and the J gene end by 4 bases; junction bases not matched to a gene: 25. In DNA, the CDR3 is TGCGCCAGCAGCCAAGACCCAGGGGGCTTCTTAGGCGACAATGAGCAGGATAATGAAAAACTGTTTTTT. Amino acids: CASSQDPGGFLGDNEQDNEKLFF.

This clonotype was recorded at least ten times. V gene TRBV20-1 combines with J gene TRBJ2-3; 10 bases map to TRBD2. From germline, CDR1 is DFQATT and CDR2 SNEGSKA (reference sequence). CDR3 length: 12 residues. The CDR3 region has the DNA TGCAGCGCCAGCGGGGGGGCAGATACGCAGTATTTT. It yields the protein CSASGGADTQYF.

The CDR3 nucleotides are TGTGCCAGCAGCCAACAGGGAATTGAGGGCTACACCTTC. Amino acids: CASSQQGIEGYTF. The V and J genes are TRBV7-2 and TRBJ1-2, with a tentative D call TRBD1 (6 bases). This CDR3 is built from 13 residues. The V end lost 5 bases, the J end lost 8 bases, and 15 bases lay between the germline ends. Germline CDR1 and CDR2: SGHTA and FQGNSA.

The rearrangement uses TRBV18 and TRBJ2-2; possible D gene TRBD2, 5 bases. Deletions cut 1 base from V and 0 bases from J, with 9 bases between. This CDR3 contains 16 residues. CDR1 KGHSH and CDR2 LQKENI come from the germline V gene. The chain's CDR3 is CASSPLTGANTGELFF. DNA of the CDR3: TGTGCCAGCTCACCACTTACCGGGGCGAACACCGGGGAGCTGTTTTTT.

This clonotype was found a few times. The rearrangement joins TRBV11-2 to TRBJ1-2; tentatively, D is TRBD1 (5 bases). V was cut by 6 bases and J by 7 bases, with 15 bases left in between. The CDR3 extends over 13 amino acids. Germline V gene data show CDR1 as SGHAT and CDR2 as FQNNGV. The CDR3 nucleotides are TGTGCCAGCAGTGTTAGCCGGGACCGTGGCTACACCTTC. It is translated as CASSVSRDRGYTF.

The chain carries TRBV5-1 and TRBJ2-3; D remains ambiguous. Trimming pared 4 bases from V and 5 bases from J, leaving 11 bases between. The germline gives CDR1 SGHRS, CDR2 YFSETQ. The CDR3 contains 13 residues. The CDR3 region is CASSPAMIDTQYF. In DNA, the CDR3 is TGCGCCAGCAGCCCCGCGATGATAGATACGCAGTATTTT.

The chain combines TRBV10-3 with TRBJ1-2; D uncertain. The CDR3 length is 15 residues. Per germline, CDR1 ENHRY and CDR2 SYGVKD. Trimming pared 3 bases from V and 1 base from J, leaving 12 bases between. The CDR3 sequence: CAISDILTVNYGYTF. CDR3 in DNA: TGTGCCATCAGTGACATTCTAACAGTTAACTATGGCTACACCTTC.

V usage is TRBV6-1 and J usage is TRBJ2-7; 9 bases fit TRBD1. The CDR3 loop spans 17 amino acids. The ends lost 1 base at V and 1 base at J; junction bases unmatched: 8. The germline V gene has CDR1 MNHNS and CDR2 SASEGT. The chain's CDR3 is CASSEGVGTGYSYEQYF. The CDR3 region has the DNA TGTGCCAGCAGTGAAGGGGTCGGGACAGGGTATTCCTACGAGCAGTACTTC.

This chain links TRBV7-8 with TRBJ1-5; D not certain. Germline V CDR1 and CDR2: SGHVS, FQNEAQ. V was clipped by 7 bases and J by 3 bases, with 13 bases between them. The CDR3 loop spans 14 amino acids. CDR3 loop: CASTPVGYNQPQHF. The CDR3 DNA is TGTGCCAGCACCCCCGTGGGTTACAATCAGCCCCAGCATTTT.